This passage covers 29 T cell receptor beta chains from one sample sequenced in a study of T-cell reconstitution after alpha-beta-depleted transplantation in children. Library preparation (for TCRbeta) was performed with unique molecular identifiers. MiXCR, run by TCRdb on the PCR reads, gives a single entry per CDR3 protein. Seen here are 490,000 or so distinct CDR3 sequences, around 12% observed once, and the top ten hold under 7%. This specimen was PBMCs from the stem cell graft donor, taken from the stem cell graft. The receptors were sampled from a human donor who donated a stem cell graft to a child with combined immunodeficiency.

The chain has TRBV20-1 and TRBJ2-7; the match to TRBD1 covers 10 bases. The CDR3 has 14 amino acids. Germline values: CDR1 DFQATT, CDR2 SNEGSKA (reference sequence). After removal of 4 bases from V and 2 bases from J, the junction contained 5 bases not matched to a gene. The CDR3 nucleotides are TGCAGTGCTAAGGGACAGGGGAGCACCTACGAGCAGTACTTC. Translated: CSAKGQGSTYEQYF.

This chain joins TRBV20-1 and TRBJ2-1; 9 bases map to TRBD2. The germline V gene encodes CDR1 DFQATT and CDR2 SNEGSKA (reference sequence). CDR3 length equals 17 residues. V gave up 3 bases and J gave up 6 bases; unmatched junction bases: 15. The CDR3 bases are TGCAGTGCTAGCCCTGGGGTAGCGGGGGTAAGATTCAATGAGCAGTTCTTC. This sequence encodes CSASPGVAGVRFNEQFF.

In this sample, this clonotype turned up many times. The gene calls are TRBV4-2 and TRBJ2-1, with D perhaps TRBD2 (5 bases). CDR3 length: 13 residues. The germline V gene encodes CDR1 LGHNA and CDR2 YNFKEQ. V was clipped by 3 bases and J by 3 bases, with 6 bases between them. In DNA, the CDR3 is TGTGCCAGCAGCCACGGGATCTACAATGAGCAGTTCTTC. It yields the protein CASSHGIYNEQFF.

This clonotype showed up many times. The chain couples TRBV5-1 to TRBJ2-3; the D is unclear. CDR3 length: 14 residues. Germline values: CDR1 SGHRS, CDR2 YFSETQ. V lost 0 bases and J 2 bases, leaving 7 bases between the germline ends. CDR3 protein: CASSLGGFTDTQYF. DNA for the CDR3: TGCGCCAGCAGCTTGGGTGGTTTCACAGATACGCAGTATTTT.

The chain is built from TRBV28 and TRBJ1-5; perhaps TRBD1 as D (6 bases). The CDR3 totals 14 residues. Germline V CDR1 and CDR2: MDHEN, SYDVKM. Trimming took off 5 bases at V and 5 bases at J, with 13 bases between the two ends. This CDR3 is CASSPRQDHQPQHF. CDR3 nucleotides: TGTGCCAGCAGTCCCAGACAGGACCATCAGCCCCAGCATTTT.

At least ten counts were recorded for this clonotype. The rearrangement uses TRBV28 and TRBJ2-2, with 7 bases lining up with TRBD1. V shed 5 bases, J shed 9 bases, and the junction held 12 bases outside the gene matches. The germline gives CDR1 MDHEN, CDR2 SYDVKM. The CDR3 loop spans 15 amino acids. The CDR3 nucleotides are TGTGCCAGCAGTCCACAGGGGAGACGTGCGAGGGAGCTGTTTTTT. Translated, it gives CASSPQGRRARELFF.

This clonotype was counted a few times. The V call is TRBV20-1, the J call TRBJ2-7; D gene ambiguous. The CDR3 runs 13 residues. Germline loops: CDR1 DFQATT, CDR2 SNEGSKA (reference sequence). With 0 bases removed from V and 4 bases from J, the gap between germline ends came to 10 bases. The CDR3 is CSARDTGPYEQYF. The CDR3 nucleotides are TGCAGTGCTAGAGATACCGGGCCGTACGAGCAGTACTTC.

This clonotype was picked up a small number of times. In DNA form, the CDR3 reads TGTGCCAGCAGTCGACCGGGACACCGCGACCAGCCCCAGCATTTT. Protein sequence: CASSRPGHRDQPQHF. V and J are TRBV6-1 and TRBJ1-5, with D possibly TRBD1 on 6 matching bases. V shed 5 bases and J shed 7 bases, with 18 bases lying between them. This CDR3 region has 15 residues. CDR1 MNHNS and CDR2 SASEGT come from the germline V gene.

This clonotype was counted at least ten times. The chain carries TRBV3-1 and TRBJ2-3; the D call may be TRBD1 or TRBD2 (5 bases each). V dropped 0 bases and J dropped 6 bases, with 16 bases sitting between them. The CDR3 consists of 16 residues. The germline gives CDR1 LGHDT, CDR2 YNNKEL (reference sequence). CDR3 amino acids: CASSQDLGDGTDTQYF. The CDR3 coding sequence is TGTGCCAGCAGCCAAGATCTGGGAGACGGGACGGATACGCAGTATTTT.

This clonotype has ten or more counts. The chain carries TRBV10-3 and TRBJ2-3, with 9 bases that match TRBD2. V lost 4 bases, J lost 4 bases, and 9 bases stayed unmatched. The CDR3 is 16 amino acids. Germline CDR1 and CDR2: ENHRY and SYGVKD. The CDR3 DNA follows: TGTGCCATCAGTGGACCGGGACTAGCTGACGCAGATACGCAGTATTTT. Translated: CAISGPGLADADTQYF.

The rearrangement uses TRBV7-2 and TRBJ1-3; D ambiguous. V lost 1 base to trimming and J lost 0 bases, with 10 bases between them. CDR3 length: 16 residues. From germline, CDR1 is SGHTA and CDR2 FQGNSA. Written as DNA, the CDR3 is TGTGCCAGCAGCTTAGGGTTTCCGGGCTCTGGAAACACCATATATTTT. It codes for CASSLGFPGSGNTIYF.

The chain has TRBV19 and TRBJ2-7; D remains unclear. The V end lost 5 bases, the J end lost 6 bases, and 23 bases lay between the germline ends. The CDR3 spans 16 residues. Germline V gene lookup returns CDR1 LNHDA and CDR2 SQIVND (reference sequence). The CDR3 spells CASSDRLGVSVGEQYF. In DNA, the CDR3 is TGTGCCAGTAGTGACCGACTGGGCGTAAGCGTGGGCGAGCAGTACTTC.

In this sample, this clonotype turned up many times. The rearrangement links TRBV15 to TRBJ2-3; TRBD2 aligns across 8 bases. After removal of 4 bases from V and 2 bases from J, the junction contained 2 bases not matched to a gene. Germline V CDR1 and CDR2: LNHNV, YYDKDF (reference sequence). CDR3 length: 14 amino acids. The chain's CDR3 is CATSIGGDTDTQYF. The CDR3, as DNA: TGTGCCACCAGCATCGGGGGGGACACAGATACGCAGTATTTT.

The sample holds many counts of this clonotype. V gene TRBV4-3 combines with J gene TRBJ2-1, with 13 positions matching TRBD2. The CDR3 is 16 amino acids. V was pared by 6 bases and J by 7 bases, with 9 bases of the junction left unmatched. Germline CDR1 LGHNA, CDR2 YSLEER. In nucleotides, the CDR3 is TGCGCCAGCAGGCCTGGACTAGCGGGAGCTGGTAATGAGCAGTTCTTC. This translates into CASRPGLAGAGNEQFF.

This clonotype was observed a few times. The V gene is TRBV10-3, the J gene TRBJ1-4; D gene unclear. CDR1 and CDR2 (germline): ENHRY, SYGVKD. The ends were cut back, 3 bases at V and 7 bases at J, with 9 bases in the middle. The CDR3 is made up of 13 amino acids. CDR3 residues: CAISEQRSEKLFF. DNA of the CDR3: TGTGCCATCAGTGAACAGCGGAGTGAAAAACTGTTTTTT.

The chain links TRBV4-3 to TRBJ1-1, with 7 bases that match TRBD1. The CDR3 has 14 residues. V lost 1 base and J lost 5; bases outside the gene matches: 4. The V gene's germline CDR1 is LGHNA and CDR2 YSLEER. The CDR3 nucleotides read TGCGCCAGCAGCCAAGCAAGGGGGCCGACTGAAGCTTTCTTT. Translating it yields CASSQARGPTEAFF.

Concerning this clonotype itself: One junction end does not reproduce the germline sequence, and a read error may be involved. V is TRBV7-7 and J is TRBJ1-5, with a possible D match to TRBD1 (6 bases). Germline loops: CDR1 SSHAT, CDR2 FNYEAQ (reference sequence). The CDR3 totals 14 residues. The CDR3 here is CASSHTGKNQPQHF. CDR3 in DNA: TGTGCTAGCAGTCATACAGGGAAGAATCAGCCCCAGCATTTT.

The chain is built from TRBV29-1 and TRBJ1-2, with D possibly being TRBD1 (6 bases). The CDR3 contains 11 residues. V dropped 7 bases and J dropped 8 bases, with 14 bases sitting between them. Germline V gene sequence: CDR1 SQVTM, CDR2 ANQGSEA. The CDR3 here is CSGRGAGGYTF. The CDR3 DNA is TGCAGCGGCAGGGGCGCAGGGGGCTACACCTTC.

A few counts support this clonotype. The chain joins TRBV20-1 to TRBJ2-7; 12 bases are shared with TRBD2. J was trimmed by 4 bases and V by 6 bases; bases with no gene match: 19. CDR3 length equals 18 residues. Per germline, CDR1 DFQATT and CDR2 SNEGSKA (reference sequence). The CDR3 sequence is CSATSPRMTSGGHYEQYF. For the CDR3, the DNA is TGCAGTGCCACCAGCCCCAGGATGACTAGCGGGGGACATTACGAGCAGTACTTC.

Many counts were recorded for this clonotype. This chain connects TRBV20-1 to TRBJ2-1; D tentatively fits TRBD1 or TRBD2 (5 bases each). Trimming took 5 bases from V and 7 from J, leaving 15 bases between them. This CDR3 spans 13 amino acids. Germline V CDR1 and CDR2: DFQATT, SNEGSKA (reference sequence). The DNA for the CDR3 is TGCAGTGCTGGCCCGGGACGAGGGAATGAGCAGTTCTTC. It translates to CSAGPGRGNEQFF.

The chain employs TRBV11-2 and TRBJ2-1; TRBD1 agrees at 7 bases. J gave up 9 bases and V 5 bases, and 10 bases lay outside the gene matches. The length of the CDR3 is 14 residues. Germline lookup yields CDR1 SGHAT and CDR2 FQNNGV. DNA for the CDR3: TGTGCCAGCAGCCCCAGGGGGAAAGTCTTTGAGCAGTTCTTC. This translates into CASSPRGKVFEQFF.

The chain links TRBV6-2 or TRBV6-3 to TRBJ1-2; D unclear. The V gene lost 7 bases and the J gene lost 0 bases, with 9 bases spanning the gap. The CDR3 loop spans 13 amino acids. Per the germline V gene, CDR1 is MNHEY and CDR2 is SVGEGT. The CDR3 here is CASTRPANYGYTF. As DNA, the CDR3 is TGTGCCAGCACCCGACCTGCTAACTATGGCTACACCTTC.

The chain links TRBV12-3 or TRBV12-4 to TRBJ2-3, with 8 positions matching TRBD1. The junction had 6 bases not matched to a gene; V was cut back by 3 bases and J by 1 base. The CDR3 length is 16 residues. The CDR3 reads CASSFGDRGGTDTQYF. In nucleotides, the CDR3 is TGTGCCAGCAGTTTCGGAGACAGGGGTGGCACAGATACGCAGTATTTT.

This clonotype was detected many times. The chain combines TRBV28 with TRBJ1-1; D gene ambiguous. The germline V and J ends were trimmed by 5 bases and 2 bases, with 9 bases remaining between them. The CDR3 is made up of 13 amino acids. Germline V CDR1 and CDR2: MDHEN, SYDVKM. The CDR3 nucleotides read TGTGCCAGCAGTCGCCAATTTAACACTGAAGCTTTCTTT. It translates to CASSRQFNTEAFF.

The CDR3 spells CASSQRTGVTYEQYF. The DNA of the CDR3 is TGCGCCAGCAGCCAGAGGACAGGGGTCACCTACGAGCAGTACTTC. V gene TRBV4-3 combines with J gene TRBJ2-7; 9 bases are a match to TRBD1. V trimming: 3 bases; J trimming: 2 bases; junction bases outside the gene matches: 5. Germline V gene lookup returns CDR1 LGHNA and CDR2 YSLEER. This CDR3 contains 15 residues.

Of note for this clonotype: A clone one base away is much larger, so this may be a read error. The CDR3 sequence is CPSSLGRTNTEAFF. Here the CDR3 DNA reads TGTCCCAGCAGCTTAGGCAGGACGAACACTGAAGCTTTCTTT. The V call is TRBV13, the J call TRBJ1-1; D is ambiguous. CDR3 length equals 14 residues. Germline values: CDR1 PRHDT, CDR2 FYEKMQ (reference sequence).

The chain combines TRBV5-1 with TRBJ1-1; tentatively, D is TRBD1 (6 bases). V gave up 4 bases and J gave up 1 base, with 11 bases separating them. Per germline, CDR1 SGHRS and CDR2 YFSETQ. There are 14 residues in the CDR3. CDR3 protein: CASSDSGENTEAFF. The CDR3 DNA is TGCGCCAGCAGCGACTCAGGGGAGAACACTGAAGCTTTCTTT.

This clonotype was seen only a few times. V and J are TRBV30 and TRBJ2-1, with D possibly being TRBD1 (6 bases). Trimming removed 4 bases from V and 9 bases from J, with 13 bases in between. Germline lookup yields CDR1 GTSNPN and CDR2 SVGIG (reference sequence). The length of the CDR3 is 12 residues. In DNA, the CDR3 is TGTGCCTGGAAACAGGGATATCGTGAGCAGTTCTTC. Protein product: CAWKQGYREQFF.

This sequence joins TRBV12-3 or TRBV12-4 and TRBJ1-5; 8 bases are a match to TRBD1. The CDR3 runs to 16 residues. V lost 5 bases, J lost 0 bases, and 6 bases stayed unmatched. CDR3 nucleotides: TGTGCCAGCAGTAACAGGGGGGGGGATAGCAATCAGCCCCAGCATTTT. It translates to CASSNRGGDSNQPQHF.